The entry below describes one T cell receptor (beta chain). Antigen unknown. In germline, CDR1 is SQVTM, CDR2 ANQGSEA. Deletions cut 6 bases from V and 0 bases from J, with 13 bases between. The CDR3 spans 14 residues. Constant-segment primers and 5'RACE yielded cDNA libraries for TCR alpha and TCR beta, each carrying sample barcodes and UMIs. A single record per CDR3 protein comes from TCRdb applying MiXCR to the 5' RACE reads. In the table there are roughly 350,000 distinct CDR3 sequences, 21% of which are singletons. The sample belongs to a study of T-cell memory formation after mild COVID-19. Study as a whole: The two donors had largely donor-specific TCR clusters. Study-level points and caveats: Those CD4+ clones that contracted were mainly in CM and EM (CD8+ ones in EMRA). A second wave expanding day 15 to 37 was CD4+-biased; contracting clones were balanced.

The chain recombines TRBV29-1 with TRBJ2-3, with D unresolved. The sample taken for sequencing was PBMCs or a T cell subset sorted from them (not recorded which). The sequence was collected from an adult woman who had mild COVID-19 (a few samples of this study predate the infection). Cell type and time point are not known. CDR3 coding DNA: TGCAGCGTCCGCGTGGGTAGAAGCACAGATACGCAGTATTTT. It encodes CSVRVGRSTDTQYF.